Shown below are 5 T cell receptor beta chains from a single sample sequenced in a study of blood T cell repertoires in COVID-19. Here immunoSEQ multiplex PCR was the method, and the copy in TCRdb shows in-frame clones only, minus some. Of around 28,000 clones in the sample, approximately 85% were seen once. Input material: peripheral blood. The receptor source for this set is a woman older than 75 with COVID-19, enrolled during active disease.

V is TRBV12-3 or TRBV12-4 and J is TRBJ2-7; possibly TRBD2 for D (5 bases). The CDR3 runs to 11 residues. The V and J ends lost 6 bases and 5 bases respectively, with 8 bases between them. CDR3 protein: CASRLGHEQYF. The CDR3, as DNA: TGTGCCAGCAGACTAGGCCACGAGCAGTACTTC.

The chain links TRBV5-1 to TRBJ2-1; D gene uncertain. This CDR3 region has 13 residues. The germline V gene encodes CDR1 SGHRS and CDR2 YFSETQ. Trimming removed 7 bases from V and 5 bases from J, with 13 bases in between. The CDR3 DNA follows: TGCGCCAGCCAAATGCGGATCAACAATGAGCAGTTCTTC. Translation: CASQMRINNEQFF.

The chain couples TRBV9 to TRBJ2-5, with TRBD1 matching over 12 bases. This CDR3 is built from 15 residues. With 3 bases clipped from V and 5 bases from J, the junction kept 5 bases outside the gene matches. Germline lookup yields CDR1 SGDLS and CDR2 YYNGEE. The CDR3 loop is CASSAGTGGIETQYF. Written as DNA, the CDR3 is TGTGCCAGCAGCGCCGGGACAGGGGGCATTGAGACCCAGTACTTC.

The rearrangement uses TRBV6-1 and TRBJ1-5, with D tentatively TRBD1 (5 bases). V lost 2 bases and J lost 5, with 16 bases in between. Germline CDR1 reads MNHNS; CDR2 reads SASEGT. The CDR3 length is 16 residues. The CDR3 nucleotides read TGTGCCAGCAGTGAATATCTGGGCAGGGCCGATCAGCCCCAGCATTTT. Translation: CASSEYLGRADQPQHF.

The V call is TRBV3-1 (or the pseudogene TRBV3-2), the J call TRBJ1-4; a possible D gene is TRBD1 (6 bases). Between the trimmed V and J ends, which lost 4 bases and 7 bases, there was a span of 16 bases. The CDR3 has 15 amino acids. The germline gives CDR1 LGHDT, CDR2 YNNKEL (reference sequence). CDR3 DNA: TGTGCCAGCAGCCCCGGACAGTTTCACACTGAAAAACTGTTTTTT. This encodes CASSPGQFHTEKLFF.